This T cell receptor (beta chain) derives from a study of T cell responses to AZD1222 COVID-19 vaccine (TCRdb year 2021). The study in broad terms: AZD1222 recipients whose second dose came at about 4 weeks and those whose second dose came at about 12 weeks were combined into one group, since spike-specific TCR depth and breadth did not differ between the two schedules. TCR sequencing covered some 240 trial participants: 200 to 220 given two doses of AZD1222 and approximately 26 given two doses of MenACWY control vaccine. Trial participants were enrolled into age subgroups of 18-55, 56-69 and 70-plus years, which contained around 150, 28 and 57 TCR-sequenced participants, respectively.

The CDR3 goes from the cysteine to the phenylalanine over 16 residues. The entry retains the CDR3 DNA only, 48 bases that are in frame from base 1. As encoded in the germline V gene (reference sequence), CDR1 is GTSNPN while CDR2 is SVGIG. V gives up 5 bases and J gives up 4 bases, and the segment between their germline ends measures 21 bases. The CDR3 regions of human TCRbeta chains were subjected to immunosequencing. The authors' analysis ran thus. TCRs in the repertoires were matched against a reference library of SARS-CoV-2-specific TCRs that had been generated with the MIRA antigen-specificity platform. Breadth was defined as the fraction of unique TCRs that were SARS-CoV-2-associated. Depth was defined as the fraction of total T cells that were SARS-CoV-2-associated. Each spike-specific TCR was assigned to its reactive spike region and to a CD4 or CD8 class using the MIRA data. Log10-transformed breadth and depth values were compared by one-way ANOVA with Sidak's multiple comparisons tests. Entries here come from immuneACCESS through TCRdb and include only in-frame sequences with V and J called. Some clones fail to appear in such tables; in the studies checked, an unresolved V gene covers under half of the shortfall, and the cause of the remainder is unknown. Clone size and the V and J calls come from that table; the DNA yielded D and trimming. For this sample the table gives approximately 170,000 clones, of which roughly 92% were detected only once. The top ten clones comprise over 1.5% of the sample.

In light of the paper, this sample's time point label describes: baseline before first vaccination. Vaccinee samples were obtained from the UK trials COV001 and COV002, which included a single-blind randomized controlled phase 2/3 trial of AZD1222 (ChAdOx1 nCoV-19) in healthy adults. Trial participant PBMC samples were collected at day 0 and day 28 after the second dose for TCRbeta chain sequencing. The paper's findings and limits, for the study overall: Conclusions about previously exposed vaccinees are limited, since just 6 or 7 AZD1222 recipients were seropositive for SARS-CoV-2 at baseline. Most participants were white British and females outnumbered males, and the authors suggested that clonal diversity may have been underestimated. After two AZD1222 doses, spike-specific TCR breadth and depth were significantly higher than at day 0 and than in MenACWY recipients. Epitopes outside the regions mutated in the B.1.351 and B.1.1.7 variants were reportedly recognized by nearly half of the unique spike-specific TCRs. Because no samples from the day 14 peak response were available, repertoires could be characterized only after the peak T cell response. The whole spike protein was spanned by vaccine-associated CD4 TCRs, and dominant responses were seen in regions 160-218 and 743-854. The 56-69-year group was small, and its depth increase did not reach significance, likely because of low power.

Points on this clone: Its antigen target is currently unknown. Per-base qualities were not stored, and no clone one base away is much larger.

The source was peripheral blood, collected on day 0 of AZD1222 vaccination. The chain is assembled from TRBV30 and TRBJ1-3; the D gene lacks a confident call. This sequence originates from an adult in good health. The CDR3 corresponds to CAWAHPKTLRGNTIYF. The DNA sequence is as follows: TGTGCCTGGGCCCACCCGAAGACATTGAGGGGAAACACCATATATTTT.